This T cell receptor beta chain derives from a study of blood T cell repertoires in COVID-19. Study overall: The United States, Italy and Spain supplied acute and convalescent COVID-19 samples.

Sequenced by immunoSEQ multiplex PCR; TCRdb stores in-frame clones only, minus some. Here the sample spans more than 400,000 clones, 90% being singletons. Donors of Cohort 3 who recovered were those that had two negative PCRs, clearance, or symptom resolution. The CDR3 extends over 11 amino acids. Germline V gene sequence: CDR1 SGHRS, CDR2 YFSETQ. Trimming stripped 5 bases from V and 5 bases from J, with 7 bases between. The sequence came from a man aged 18-30 years who had recovered from COVID-19. The rearrangement links TRBV5-1 to TRBJ1-1; D gene uncertain. Sequencing input: PBMCs or T cells enriched from blood (not recorded which). CDR3 sequence reads: CASRQNTEAFF. CDR3 bases: TGCGCCAGCAGGCAGAATACTGAAGCTTTCTTT.